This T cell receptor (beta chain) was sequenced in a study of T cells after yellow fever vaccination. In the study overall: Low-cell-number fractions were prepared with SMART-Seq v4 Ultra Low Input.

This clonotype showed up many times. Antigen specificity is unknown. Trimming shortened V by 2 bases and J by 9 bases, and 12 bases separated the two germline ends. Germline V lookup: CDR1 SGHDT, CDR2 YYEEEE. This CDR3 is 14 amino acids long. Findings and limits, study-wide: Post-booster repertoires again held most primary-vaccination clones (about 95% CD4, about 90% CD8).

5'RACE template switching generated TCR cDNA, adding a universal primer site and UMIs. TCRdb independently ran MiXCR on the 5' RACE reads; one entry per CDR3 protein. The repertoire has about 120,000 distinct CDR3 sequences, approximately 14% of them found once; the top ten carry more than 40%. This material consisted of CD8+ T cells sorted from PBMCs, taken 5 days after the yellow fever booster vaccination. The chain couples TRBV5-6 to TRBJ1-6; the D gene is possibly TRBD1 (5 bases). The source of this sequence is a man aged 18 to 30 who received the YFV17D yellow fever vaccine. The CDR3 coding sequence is TGTGCCAGCAGCTTAGAAGGGGCTGGTTCACCCCTCCACTTT. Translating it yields CASSLEGAGSPLHF.